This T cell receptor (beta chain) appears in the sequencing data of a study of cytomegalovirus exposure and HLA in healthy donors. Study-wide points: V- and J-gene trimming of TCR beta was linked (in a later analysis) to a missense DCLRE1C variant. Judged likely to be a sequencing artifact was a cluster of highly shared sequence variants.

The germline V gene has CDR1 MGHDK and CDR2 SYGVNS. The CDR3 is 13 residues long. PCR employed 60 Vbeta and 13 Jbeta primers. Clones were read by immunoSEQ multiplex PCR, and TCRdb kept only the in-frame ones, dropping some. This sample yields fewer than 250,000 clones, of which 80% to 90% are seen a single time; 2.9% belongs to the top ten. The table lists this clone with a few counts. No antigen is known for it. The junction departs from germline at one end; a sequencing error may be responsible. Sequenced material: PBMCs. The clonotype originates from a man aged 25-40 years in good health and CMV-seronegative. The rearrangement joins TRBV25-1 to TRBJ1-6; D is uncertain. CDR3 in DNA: TGTGCCAGCACCTACCGGGTCTCAGAGGGAACCGACTTT. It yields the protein CASTYRVSEGTDF.